This entry lists 9 T cell receptor beta chains sequenced from one sample in a study of blood T cell repertoires in COVID-19. Sequencing used immunoSEQ multiplex PCR; TCRdb keeps in-frame clones, though not all of them. Of fewer than 250,000 clones listed, 70% to 90% are singletons. Sequencing was done on a sample of peripheral blood. The receptors shown here come from a woman in her seventies with acute or convalescent COVID-19.

Note on this clone: The same CDR3 can be traced to other DNA sequences in this sample. The gene calls are TRBV11-3 and TRBJ1-1; D unclear. Germline loops: CDR1 SGHNT, CDR2 YENEEA. V lost 0 bases and J lost 1, with 3 bases in between. The CDR3 sequence is 13 residues long. CDR3: CASSLEANTEAFF. The CDR3 region has the DNA TGTGCCAGCAGCTTAGAAGCGAACACTGAAGCTTTCTTT.

This chain links TRBV14 with TRBJ1-2, with D perhaps TRBD1 (6 bases). The CDR3 spans 13 residues. Trimming removed 4 bases at V and 10 bases at J, with 16 bases between. The V gene's germline CDR1 is SGHDN and CDR2 FVKESK. Here the CDR3 DNA reads TGTGCCAGCAGCCGAACACAGGGTTCCCTCTACACCTTC. Translated: CASSRTQGSLYTF.

The chain carries TRBV3-1 (or the pseudogene TRBV3-2) and TRBJ2-3; unclear D gene. The CDR3 length is 11 residues. The V gene's germline CDR1 is LGHDT and CDR2 YNNKEL (reference sequence). Trimming stripped 3 bases from V and 5 bases from J, with 3 bases between. As DNA, the CDR3 is TGTGCCAGCAGCCACCGAGATACGCAGTATTTT. Its protein product is CASSHRDTQYF.

This clone was seen once. The chain combines TRBV11-2 with TRBJ2-7; a weak D match, TRBD2 (5 bases). Germline values: CDR1 SGHAT, CDR2 FQNNGV. This CDR3 comprises 14 residues. The V gene lost 5 bases and the J gene lost 0 bases, with 11 bases spanning the gap. Written as DNA, the CDR3 is TGTGCCAGCAGCCCGACGAGCGGCTCCTACGAGCAGTACTTC. Protein sequence: CASSPTSGSYEQYF.

V and J are TRBV25-1 and TRBJ2-7, with 7 bases that match TRBD1. CDR3 length: 13 residues. Germline V lookup: CDR1 MGHDK, CDR2 SYGVNS. Trimming cost V 8 bases and J 5 bases; bases outside gene matches: 9. This CDR3 is CASGRQGSNEQYF. The CDR3 DNA reads TGTGCCAGCGGGAGACAGGGTTCAAACGAGCAGTACTTC.

The chain recombines TRBV7-9 with TRBJ2-5, with TRBD2 matching over 10 bases. V lost 5 bases to trimming and J lost 1 base; unmatched junction nucleotides: 4. Looked up from germline, CDR1 is SEHNR and CDR2 is FQNEAQ (reference sequence). The CDR3 is made up of 15 amino acids. The CDR3 sequence is CASSGLAARQETQYF. The CDR3 DNA sequence: TGTGCCAGCAGCGGACTAGCGGCACGCCAAGAGACCCAGTACTTC.

The chain links TRBV7-2 to TRBJ1-1, with TRBD1 matching 7 bases. The germline V gene encodes CDR1 SGHTA and CDR2 FQGNSA. The CDR3 contains 16 residues. J gave up 2 bases and V 1 base, and 7 bases lay outside the gene matches. The CDR3 region is CASSLVWGQKNTEAFF. The DNA of the CDR3 is TGTGCCAGCAGCTTAGTCTGGGGACAGAAAAACACTGAAGCTTTCTTT.

The chain combines TRBV18 with TRBJ2-1, with TRBD2 matching 8 bases. CDR3 length: 16 amino acids. CDR1 KGHSH and CDR2 LQKENI come from the germline V gene. The ends lost 3 bases at V and 0 bases at J; junction bases unmatched: 4. CDR3 DNA: TGTGCCAGCTCACCCCTAGCGGGTCTCTCCTACAATGAGCAGTTCTTC. This sequence encodes CASSPLAGLSYNEQFF.

The chain employs TRBV7-2 and TRBJ2-2; TRBD2 might be the D (6 bases). CDR1 is SGHTA and CDR2 is FQGNSA in the germline V gene. V was pared by 7 bases and J by 5 bases, with 17 bases between. CDR3 length: 15 residues. The DNA of the CDR3 is TGTGCCAGCACCTTCCGGCGGGCGGGAACCGGGGAGCTGTTTTTT. Amino acids: CASTFRRAGTGELFF.